A single sample is the source of the 25 T cell receptor beta chains below, sequenced in a study of preoperative IRX-2 immunotherapy in early breast cancer. The treatment denotes: preoperative locoregional IRX-2 cytokine immunotherapy. TCRdb keeps only in-frame clones here, not all; method: immunoSEQ multiplex PCR. This sample yields approximately 34,000 clones, of which roughly 96% are seen a single time; 6.4% belongs to the top ten. This sample was obtained from a patient treated with IRX-2 immunotherapy. Receptors were obtained from a human donor with breast cancer.

The chain uses TRBV18 and TRBJ2-1; D perhaps matches TRBD1 (6 bases). Trimming stripped 4 bases from V and 12 bases from J, with 16 bases between. The length of the CDR3 is 13 residues. CDR1 and CDR2 from the germline V gene are KGHSH and LQKENI. The CDR3: CASSLQGNQVQFF. The CDR3 bases are TGTGCCAGCTCACTACAGGGAAACCAGGTGCAGTTCTTC.

The chain is built from TRBV10-3 and TRBJ2-2; a possible D gene is TRBD2 (5 bases). This CDR3 region has 14 residues. CDR1 is ENHRY and CDR2 is SYGVKD in the germline V gene. V dropped 3 bases and J dropped 5 bases, with 10 bases sitting between them. The CDR3 spells CAISDKWETGELFF. DNA for the CDR3: TGTGCCATCAGTGATAAGTGGGAGACCGGGGAGCTGTTTTTT.

The chain is built from TRBV7-9 and TRBJ2-5; 15 bases fit TRBD2. The CDR3 length is 17 residues. Trimming cost V 5 bases and J 5 bases; bases outside gene matches: 9. CDR1 is SEHNR, CDR2 FQNEAQ, per germline (reference sequence). The CDR3 coding sequence is TGTGCCAGCAGCCCGGGGACTAGCGGGAGGTTAAGGGAGACCCAGTACTTC. This encodes CASSPGTSGRLRETQYF. The full variable domain, in which reference TRBV7-9 and TRBJ2-5 provide the parts outside the CDR3, is DTGVSQNPRHKITKRGQNVTFRCDPISEHNRLYWYRQTLGQGPEFLTYFQNEAQLEKSRLLSDRFSAERPKGSFSTLEIQRTEQGDSAMYLCASSPGTSGRLRETQYFGPGTRLLVL.

J is TRBJ2-3 and V is TRBV5-1; D is unclear. CDR1 is SGHRS and CDR2 is YFSETQ in the germline V gene. V lost 0 bases to trimming and J lost 1 base, with 6 bases between them. The CDR3 has 14 amino acids. CDR3 sequence (DNA): TGCGCCAGCAGCTTGGTGCTAGGCACAGATACGCAGTATTTT. This codes for CASSLVLGTDTQYF.

This rearrangement joins TRBV10-3 to TRBJ2-7, with 10 bases aligning to TRBD2. Germline lookup yields CDR1 ENHRY and CDR2 SYGVKD. V gave up 3 bases and J gave up 4 bases; unmatched junction bases: 12. The CDR3 is 17 residues long. Written as DNA, the CDR3 is TGTGCCATCAGTGACTCCCGAAGCGGGAGGGCCACTTACGAGCAGTACTTC. This codes for CAISDSRSGRATYEQYF.

The V gene is TRBV19, the J gene TRBJ2-6, with 9 nucleotides matching TRBD1. CDR3 length: 18 amino acids. V shed 4 bases, J shed 2 bases, and the junction held 9 bases outside the gene matches. CDR1 and CDR2 (germline): LNHDA, SQIVND (reference sequence). In DNA form, the CDR3 reads TGTGCCAGTAGTACACCGGGACAGGGTTCGGCTGGGGCCAACGTCCTGACTTTC. This translates into CASSTPGQGSAGANVLTF.

The chain joins TRBV10-2 to TRBJ2-3; D perhaps matches TRBD2 (6 bases). Germline V gene lookup returns CDR1 WSHSY and CDR2 SAAADI. The germline V and J ends were trimmed by 8 bases and 6 bases, with 15 bases remaining between them. The CDR3 is 13 residues long. DNA of the CDR3: TGCGCCAGCTCGAGCCTGGCGGGGGATACGCAGTATTTT. The encoded protein is CASSSLAGDTQYF.

The V and J genes are TRBV10-3 and TRBJ1-5, with 7 nucleotides matching TRBD1. Trimming cost V 6 bases and J 2 bases; bases outside gene matches: 4. CDR1 and CDR2 (germline): ENHRY, SYGVKD. There are 14 residues in the CDR3. The CDR3 coding sequence is TGTGCCATCAGCCCCGGACAGGGCAATCAGCCCCAGCATTTT. Translation: CAISPGQGNQPQHF.

The rearrangement joins TRBV5-1 to TRBJ1-6; D unclear. This CDR3 has 12 residues. Germline V gene sequence: CDR1 SGHRS, CDR2 YFSETQ. With 4 bases removed from V and 14 bases from J, the gap between germline ends came to 13 bases. In DNA, the CDR3 is TGCGCCAGCAGCCTGGACCGCGCTACCCTCCACTTT. This gives the protein CASSLDRATLHF.

The rearrangement links TRBV2 to TRBJ2-5; D is undetermined. Gene TRBJ2-7 matches the end of the DNA better, so the J call may be wrong. Germline loops: CDR1 SNHLY, CDR2 FYNNEI. CDR3 length: 12 residues. The CDR3 sequence: CASRVSSYEQYF. In DNA, the CDR3 is TGTGCCAGCAGGGTTAGCTCCTACGAGCAGTACTTC.

The J gene is TRBJ2-6, the V gene TRBV14; D possibly matches TRBD1 or TRBD2 (5 bases each). The V and J ends lost 2 bases and 0 bases respectively, with 23 bases between them. The CDR3 consists of 21 residues. Germline V gene data show CDR1 as SGHDN and CDR2 as FVKESK. The DNA for the CDR3 is TGTGCCAGCAGCCAACTGGGACCAGAGACAACTCACCGCTCTGGGGCCAACGTCCTGACTTTC. Translated, it gives CASSQLGPETTHRSGANVLTF.

V is TRBV6-5 and J is TRBJ1-1; D is ambiguous. From germline, CDR1 is MNHEY and CDR2 SVGAGI. V was pared by 6 bases and J by 1 base, with 3 bases between. The CDR3 is 11 residues long. The CDR3 sequence: CASRRNTEAFF. The CDR3 nucleotides are TGTGCCAGCAGAAGGAACACTGAAGCTTTCTTT.

The chain combines TRBV4-3 with TRBJ1-4; D is unresolved. This CDR3 has 13 amino acids. The germline CDR1 and CDR2 sequences are LGHNA and YSLEER. V lost 0 bases and J 8 bases, leaving 7 bases between the germline ends. The CDR3 region is CASSQEIAEKLFF. In DNA, the CDR3 is TGCGCCAGCAGCCAAGAAATCGCAGAAAAACTGTTTTTT.

This sequence joins TRBV11-2 and TRBJ2-2; 8 bases map to TRBD2. V was pared by 4 bases and J by 2 bases, with 9 bases of the junction left unmatched. The germline CDR1 and CDR2 sequences are SGHAT and FQNNGV. The CDR3 loop spans 17 amino acids. CDR3 sequence: CASSSQPGGGNTGELFF. The CDR3, as DNA: TGTGCCAGCAGCTCCCAACCCGGGGGGGGCAACACCGGGGAGCTGTTTTTT.

The rearrangement links TRBV11-2 to TRBJ2-3; D possibly corresponds to TRBD1 (7 bases). This CDR3 has 15 residues. CDR1 and CDR2 (germline): SGHAT, FQNNGV. V lost 1 base to trimming and J lost 6 bases, with 14 bases between them. Here the CDR3 DNA reads TGTGCCAGCAGCTTAGGACAGGGAGGACGGGATACGCAGTATTTT. Translating it yields CASSLGQGGRDTQYF.

V gene TRBV7-6 combines with J gene TRBJ1-5, with a weak D call TRBD1 (6 bases). Trimming took 5 bases from V and 6 from J, leaving 20 bases between them. Per the germline V gene, CDR1 is SGHVS and CDR2 is FNYEAQ. This CDR3 comprises 16 residues. The CDR3 loop is CASSRFGGARGQPQHF. In nucleotides, the CDR3 is TGTGCCAGCAGCCGCTTTGGGGGGGCGCGGGGTCAGCCCCAGCATTTT. Filled out from reference TRBV7-6 and TRBJ1-5, the complete variable domain reads GAGVSQSPRYKVTKRGQDVALRCDPISGHVSLYWYRQALGQGPEFLTYFNYEAQQDKSGLPNDRFSAERPEGSISTLTIQRTEQRDSAMYRCASSRFGGARGQPQHFGDGTRLSIL.

The chain recombines TRBV27 with TRBJ1-5; D call uncertain. The CDR3 length is 14 residues. From germline, CDR1 is MNHEY and CDR2 SMNVEV (reference sequence). V was pared by 4 bases and J by 4 bases, with 11 bases between. The CDR3 nucleotides read TGTGCCAGCAGTTGGCGCACCCCGAATCAGCCCCAGCATTTT. This translates into CASSWRTPNQPQHF.

The chain couples TRBV10-1 to TRBJ1-2; D is undetermined. With 0 bases removed from V and 7 bases from J, the gap between germline ends came to 15 bases. The CDR3 has 15 residues. In germline, CDR1 is WNHNN, CDR2 SYGVQD (reference sequence). CDR3: CASSESRYASSGYTF. The CDR3 nucleotides are TGCGCCAGCAGTGAGTCGAGGTACGCGAGCTCTGGCTACACCTTC.

Comments on this clone: One end of the junction is discordant with germline, which a read error may explain. This chain joins TRBV7-7 and TRBJ2-7; D is uncertain. CDR3 size: 14 residues. Per the germline V gene, CDR1 is SSHAT and CDR2 is FNYEAQ (reference sequence). DNA for the CDR3: TGTGCTAGCAGCTTAGATTACACCTCCTACGAGCAGTACTTC. This gives the protein CASSLDYTSYEQYF.

V usage is TRBV30 and J usage is TRBJ2-3; D perhaps matches TRBD2 (5 bases). From germline, CDR1 is GTSNPN and CDR2 SVGIG (reference sequence). Trimming left V 0 bases short and J 6 bases short, with 13 bases between. The CDR3 is 14 residues long. CDR3 amino acids: CAWSVHLSGDTQYF. The CDR3 DNA reads TGTGCCTGGAGTGTACACCTCTCGGGGGATACGCAGTATTTT.

This chain uses TRBV25-1 with TRBJ2-5; 10 positions agree with TRBD1. V gave up 3 bases and J gave up 5 bases; unmatched junction bases: 9. Germline CDR1 MGHDK, CDR2 SYGVNS. The CDR3 loop spans 16 amino acids. The CDR3 region is CASSDYGQGVRETQYF. Written as DNA, the CDR3 is TGTGCCAGCAGTGATTACGGACAGGGGGTTAGGGAGACCCAGTACTTC.

Worth noting for this clone: At one boundary the junction diverges from the germline segment, which might be a read error. The rearrangement uses TRBV5-4 and TRBJ1-1; no firm D call. In germline, CDR1 is SGHNT, CDR2 YYREEE (reference sequence). CDR3 size: 17 residues. The CDR3, as DNA: TGCGCCAGCAGCCAAGAAGGACGCGGTAGGGCGGACACTGAAGCTTTCTTT. Protein: CASSQEGRGRADTEAFF. The complete variable domain, with remaining parts taken from reference TRBV5-4 and TRBJ1-1, reads ETGVTQSPTHLIKTRGQQVTLRCSSQSGHNTVSWYQQALGQGPQFIFQYYREEENGRGNFPPRFSGLQFPNYSSELNVNALELDDSALYLCASSQEGRGRADTEAFFGQGTRLTVV.

The J gene is TRBJ2-2, the V gene TRBV7-2; a weak D match, TRBD2 (5 bases). The CDR3 totals 18 residues. The germline CDR1 and CDR2 sequences are SGHTA and FQGNSA. V shed 2 bases and J shed 0 bases, with 16 bases lying between them. DNA for the CDR3: TGTGCCAGCAGCTTAAGAGGGCAGACCCCTTCGAACACCGGGGAGCTGTTTTTT. This translates into CASSLRGQTPSNTGELFF.

The chain combines TRBV5-5 with TRBJ1-1, with 7 bases aligning to TRBD1. The CDR3 has 12 residues. Germline V gene sequence: CDR1 SGHKS, CDR2 YYEKEE (reference sequence). With V trimmed by 4 bases and J by 13 bases, 10 bases remained unmatched. CDR3 loop: CASSRPQGVGFF. DNA of the CDR3: TGTGCCAGCAGCCGTCCTCAGGGGGTGGGTTTCTTT.

This sequence joins TRBV15 and TRBJ2-2, with D uncertain. This CDR3 contains 13 residues. The germline gives CDR1 LNHNV, CDR2 YYDKDF (reference sequence). The germline V and J ends were trimmed by 5 bases and 4 bases, with 8 bases remaining between them. The CDR3 is CATSLRTTGELFF. CDR3 nucleotide sequence: TGTGCCACCAGCCTGAGGACCACCGGGGAGCTGTTTTTT.